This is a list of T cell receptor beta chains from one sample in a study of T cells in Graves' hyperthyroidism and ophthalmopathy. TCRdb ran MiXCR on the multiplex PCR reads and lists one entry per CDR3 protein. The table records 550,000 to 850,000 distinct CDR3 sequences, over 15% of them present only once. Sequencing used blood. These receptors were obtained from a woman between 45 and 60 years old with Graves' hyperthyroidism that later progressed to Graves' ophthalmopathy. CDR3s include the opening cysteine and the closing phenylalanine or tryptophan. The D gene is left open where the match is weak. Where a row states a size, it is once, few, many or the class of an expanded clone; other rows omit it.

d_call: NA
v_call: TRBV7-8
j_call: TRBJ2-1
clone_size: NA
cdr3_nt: TGTGCCAGCAGCTCAACAGACGGGTACAATGAGCAGTTCTTC
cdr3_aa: CASSSTDGYNEQFF

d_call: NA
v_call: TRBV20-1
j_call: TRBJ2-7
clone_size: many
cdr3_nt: TGCAGTGCTAGAGACCTGGAGGGGGTGAGTACCTACGAGCAGTACTTC
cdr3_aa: CSARDLEGVSTYEQYF

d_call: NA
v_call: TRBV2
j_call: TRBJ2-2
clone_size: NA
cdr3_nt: TGTGCCAGCAGTGAAGCCTACAGGGTGAACACCGGGGAGCTGTTTTTT
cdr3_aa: CASSEAYRVNTGELFF

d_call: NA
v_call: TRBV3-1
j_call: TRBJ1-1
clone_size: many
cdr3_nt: TGTGCCAGCAGCCTCAGGGAGGGGGACACTGAAGCTTTCTTT
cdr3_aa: CASSLREGDTEAFF

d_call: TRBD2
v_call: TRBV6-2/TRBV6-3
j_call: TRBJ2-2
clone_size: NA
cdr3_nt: TGTGCCAGCAGTTACTTTACCGGACTAGCGGCAAACACCGGGGAGCTGTTTTTT
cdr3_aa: CASSYFTGLAANTGELFF

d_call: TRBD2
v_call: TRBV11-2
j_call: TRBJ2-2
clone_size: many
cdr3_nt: TGTGCCACCCTACTAGCGGGGAACACCGGGGAGCTGTTTTTT
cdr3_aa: CATLLAGNTGELFF

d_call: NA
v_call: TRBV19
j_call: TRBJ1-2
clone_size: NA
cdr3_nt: TGTGCCAGTAGAAGGCCGGGACCCAATAACTATGGCTACACCTTC
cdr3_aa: CASRRPGPNNYGYTF

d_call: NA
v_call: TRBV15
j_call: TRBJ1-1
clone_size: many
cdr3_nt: TGTGCCACCAGGCTTCGGAGGGGGGACACTGAAGCTTTCTTT
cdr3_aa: CATRLRRGDTEAFF

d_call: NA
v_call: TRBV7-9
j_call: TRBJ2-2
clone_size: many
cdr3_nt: TGTGCCAGCAGCCGGACGGAGAATGCGAACACCGGGGAGCTGTTTTTT
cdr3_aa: CASSRTENANTGELFF

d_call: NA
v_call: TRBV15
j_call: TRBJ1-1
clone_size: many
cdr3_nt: TGTGCCACCAGCAGCGACGGGAAACGGAACACTGAAGCTTTCTTT
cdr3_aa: CATSSDGKRNTEAFF

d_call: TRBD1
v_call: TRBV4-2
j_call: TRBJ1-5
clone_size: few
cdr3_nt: TGTGCCAGCAGCTATACAGGGGGCGAGGGTCAGCCCCAGCATTTT
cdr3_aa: CASSYTGGEGQPQHF

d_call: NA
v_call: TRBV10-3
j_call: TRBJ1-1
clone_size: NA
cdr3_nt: TGTGCCATCAGTGCAGACGTTCGGGGTGAAGCTTTCTTT
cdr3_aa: CAISADVRGEAFF

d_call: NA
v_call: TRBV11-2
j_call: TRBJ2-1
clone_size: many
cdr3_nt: TGTGCCAGCAGCTTAGTTCCGTTAAATGAGCAGTTCTTC
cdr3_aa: CASSLVPLNEQFF

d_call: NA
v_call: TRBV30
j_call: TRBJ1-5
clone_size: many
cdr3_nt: TGTGCCTGGAACCTTGACAGGATCAATCAGCCCCAGCATTTT
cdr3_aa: CAWNLDRINQPQHF

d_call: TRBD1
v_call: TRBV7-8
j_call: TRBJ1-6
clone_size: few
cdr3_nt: TGTGCCAGCAGCCGGGACAGGGGACGGTCACCCCTCCACTTT
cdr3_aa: CASSRDRGRSPLHF

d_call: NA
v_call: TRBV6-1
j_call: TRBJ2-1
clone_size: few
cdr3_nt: TGTGCCAGCAGTGAGGGGGTTCTGGCTCGCAATGAGCAGTTCTTC
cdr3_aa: CASSEGVLARNEQFF

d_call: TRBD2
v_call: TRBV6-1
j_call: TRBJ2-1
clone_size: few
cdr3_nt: TGTGCCAGCAAACAGAGCGGGGGGGCCTACAATGAGCAGTTCTTC
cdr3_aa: CASKQSGGAYNEQFF

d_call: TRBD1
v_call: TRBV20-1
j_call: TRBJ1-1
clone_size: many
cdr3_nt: TGCAGTGCTGGGCAGGGGGGAACCCTAAACACTGAAGCTTTCTTT
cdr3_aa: CSAGQGGTLNTEAFF

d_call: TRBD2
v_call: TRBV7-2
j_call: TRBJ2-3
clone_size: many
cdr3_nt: TGTGCCAGCAGCCCTAGCGGGGGGGGGTCGGATACGCAGTATTTT
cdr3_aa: CASSPSGGGSDTQYF

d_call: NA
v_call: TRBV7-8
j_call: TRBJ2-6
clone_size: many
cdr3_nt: TGTGCCAGCCAGGTTCCCCGAACTGGGGCCAACGTCCTGACTTTC
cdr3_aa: CASQVPRTGANVLTF

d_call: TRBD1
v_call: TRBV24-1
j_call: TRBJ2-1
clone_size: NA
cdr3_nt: TGTGCCACCAGTGAGGCCGGGACAGGGGACAATGAGCAGTTCTTC
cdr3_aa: CATSEAGTGDNEQFF

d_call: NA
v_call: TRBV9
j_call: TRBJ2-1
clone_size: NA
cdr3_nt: TGTGCCAGCAGCGTATCAAGCTCCTACAATGAGCAGTTCTTC
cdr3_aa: CASSVSSSYNEQFF

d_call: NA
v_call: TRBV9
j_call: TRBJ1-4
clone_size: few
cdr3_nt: TGTGCCAGCAGCGTGTCAACTAATGAAAAACTGTTTTTT
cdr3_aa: CASSVSTNEKLFF

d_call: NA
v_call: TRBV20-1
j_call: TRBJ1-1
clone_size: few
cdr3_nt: TGCAGTCCCATTTGGGTAAACACTGAAGCTTTCTTT
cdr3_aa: CSPIWVNTEAFF

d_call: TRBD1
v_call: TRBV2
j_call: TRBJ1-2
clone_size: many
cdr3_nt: TGTGCCAGCAGACTACCGGGACAGGGCTATGGCTACACCTTC
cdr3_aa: CASRLPGQGYGYTF

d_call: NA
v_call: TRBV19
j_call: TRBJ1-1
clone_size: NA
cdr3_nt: TGTGCCAGTAAGCAGGGGTGGGTGACTGAAGCTTTCTTT
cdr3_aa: CASKQGWVTEAFF

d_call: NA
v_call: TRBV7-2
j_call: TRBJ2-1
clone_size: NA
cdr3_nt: TGTGCCAGCAGCCAACTCGATCCCAGCTCCTACAATGAGCAGTTCTTC
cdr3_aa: CASSQLDPSSYNEQFF

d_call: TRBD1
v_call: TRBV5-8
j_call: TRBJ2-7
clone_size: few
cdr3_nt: TGTGCCAGCAGCATTAGGGGGCTCCGTTACGAGCAGTACTTC
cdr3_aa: CASSIRGLRYEQYF

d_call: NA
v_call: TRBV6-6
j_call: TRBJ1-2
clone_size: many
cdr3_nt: TGTGCCAGCAGTTACTCGGGCCAGGGTGCTAACTATGGCTACACCTTC
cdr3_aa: CASSYSGQGANYGYTF

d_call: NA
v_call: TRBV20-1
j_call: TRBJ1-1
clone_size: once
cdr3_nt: TGCAGTGTTAGAGGCGGCGGGGCGGAAACTGAAGCTTTCTTT
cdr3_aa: CSVRGGGAETEAFF

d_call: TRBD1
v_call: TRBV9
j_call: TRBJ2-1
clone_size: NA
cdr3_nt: TGTGCCAGCAGCGTAGGCGGACAGGGGAATGAGCAGTTCTTC
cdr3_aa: CASSVGGQGNEQFF

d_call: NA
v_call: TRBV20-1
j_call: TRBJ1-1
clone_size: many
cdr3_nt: TGCAGTGCTAGCGGGGACACTGAAGCTTTCTTT
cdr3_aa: CSASGDTEAFF

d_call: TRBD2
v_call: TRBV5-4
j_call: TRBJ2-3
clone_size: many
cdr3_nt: TGTGCCAGCAGCTTGGCGATAGCGGGGGGATCAGATACGCAGTATTTT
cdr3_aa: CASSLAIAGGSDTQYF

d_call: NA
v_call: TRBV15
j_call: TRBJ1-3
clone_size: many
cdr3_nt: TGTGCCACCAGCAGCTCTTTGGGACGGAACACCATATATTTT
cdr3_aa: CATSSSLGRNTIYF

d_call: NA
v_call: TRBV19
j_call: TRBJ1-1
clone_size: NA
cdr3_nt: TGTGCCAGTAGTACCCGAGGAGGAGGGGGGGTTGGAATGAACACTGAAGCTTTCTTT
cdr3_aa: CASSTRGGGGVGMNTEAFF

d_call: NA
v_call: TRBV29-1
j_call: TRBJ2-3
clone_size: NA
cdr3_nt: TGCAGCGTAACGGGTACAAGGACAGATACGCAGTATTTT
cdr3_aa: CSVTGTRTDTQYF

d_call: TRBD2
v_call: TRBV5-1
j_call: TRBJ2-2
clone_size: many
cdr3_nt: TGCGCCAGCAGCTCGACTAGCTCCGGGGAGCTGTTTTTT
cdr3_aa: CASSSTSSGELFF

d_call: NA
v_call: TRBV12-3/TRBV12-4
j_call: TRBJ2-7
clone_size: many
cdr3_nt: TGTGCCAGCAGTTTGAGGAGGAACGAGCAGTACTTC
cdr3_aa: CASSLRRNEQYF

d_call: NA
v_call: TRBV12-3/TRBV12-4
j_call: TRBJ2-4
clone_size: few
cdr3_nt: TGTGCCAGCAGTTTAGTTTCGGGGTTCAAAAACATTCAGTACTTC
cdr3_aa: CASSLVSGFKNIQYF

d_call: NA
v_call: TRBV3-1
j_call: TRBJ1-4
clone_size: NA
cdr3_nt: TGTGCCAGCTGCCAAGATAGGCACCAGGCCTTTTTGGAACTGTTTTTT
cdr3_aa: CASCQDRHQAFLELFF

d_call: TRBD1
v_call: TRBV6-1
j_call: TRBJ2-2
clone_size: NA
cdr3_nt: TGTGCCAGCAGTGACCGGACAGGGGACACCGGGGAGCTGTTTTTT
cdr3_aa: CASSDRTGDTGELFF

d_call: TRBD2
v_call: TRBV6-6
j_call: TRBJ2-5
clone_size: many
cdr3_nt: TGTGCCAGCAGTTACGTTTCTAGCGGGAAAGAAGAGACCCAGTACTTC
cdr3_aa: CASSYVSSGKEETQYF

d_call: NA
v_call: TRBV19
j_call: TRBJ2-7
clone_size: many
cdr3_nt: TGTGCCAGTAGTCCAGACGGACCCGGTATCTACGAGCAGTACTTC
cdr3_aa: CASSPDGPGIYEQYF

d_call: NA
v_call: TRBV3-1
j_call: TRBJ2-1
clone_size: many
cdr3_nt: TGTGCCAGCAGCCAGGGCCGGGGGAGCTCCTACAATGAGCAGTTCTTC
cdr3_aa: CASSQGRGSSYNEQFF

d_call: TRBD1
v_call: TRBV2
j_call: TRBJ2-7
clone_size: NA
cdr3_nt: TGTGCCAGCAGACCCGGGACAGTCCGAGAGCAGTACTTC
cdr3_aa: CASRPGTVREQYF

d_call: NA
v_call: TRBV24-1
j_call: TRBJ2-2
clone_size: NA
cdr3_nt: TGTGCCACCAGTGATGCAGGGATGAACACCGGGGAGCTGTTTTTT
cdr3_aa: CATSDAGMNTGELFF

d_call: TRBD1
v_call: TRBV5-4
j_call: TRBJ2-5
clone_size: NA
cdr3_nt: TGTGCCAGCAGCAGCCAAGTGGACAGGGCGGAGACCCAGTACTTC
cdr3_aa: CASSSQVDRAETQYF

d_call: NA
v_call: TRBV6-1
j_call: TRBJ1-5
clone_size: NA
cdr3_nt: TGTGCCACCGTACAGAGGCTGGTATATCAGCCCCAGCATTTT
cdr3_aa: CATVQRLVYQPQHF

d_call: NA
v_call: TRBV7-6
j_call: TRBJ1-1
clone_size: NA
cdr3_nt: TGTGCCAGCAGCTTAGGAATATACAGTAACACTGAAGCTTTCTTT
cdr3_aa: CASSLGIYSNTEAFF

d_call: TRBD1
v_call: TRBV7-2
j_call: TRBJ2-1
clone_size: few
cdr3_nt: TGTGCCAGCAGCTTAGGGACAGGGCTCTCGAGTGAGCAGTTCTTC
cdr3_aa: CASSLGTGLSSEQFF

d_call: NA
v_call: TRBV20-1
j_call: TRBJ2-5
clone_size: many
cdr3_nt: TGCAGTGCTAGGGTGATACAAGAGACCCAGTACTTC
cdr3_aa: CSARVIQETQYF

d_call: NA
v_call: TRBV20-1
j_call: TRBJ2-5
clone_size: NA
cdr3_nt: TGCAGTGCAAGGGACAACACTCGGGAGACCCAGTACTTC
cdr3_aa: CSARDNTRETQYF

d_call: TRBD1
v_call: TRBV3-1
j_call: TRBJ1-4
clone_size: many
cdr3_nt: TGTGCCAGCAGCCAAGCCAGGGGGCAGGGATTGGGTGAAAAACTGTTTTTT
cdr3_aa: CASSQARGQGLGEKLFF